One and the same sample provided the 22 T cell receptor beta chains below, sequenced in a study of blood T cell repertoires in COVID-19. Only in-frame clones appear in the TCRdb table, and some are missing; sequencing was by immunoSEQ multiplex PCR. The data show 170,000 or so clones, roughly 87% seen once. The sequenced material came from PBMCs or T cells enriched from blood (not recorded which). All receptors come from a woman aged 45-59 years who had recovered from COVID-19.

The chain recombines TRBV2 with TRBJ2-7; weak D call: TRBD2 (6 bases). The CDR3 loop spans 14 amino acids. Germline V gene data show CDR1 as SNHLY and CDR2 as FYNNEI. Trimming cost V 2 bases and J 3 bases, with 11 bases left between them. The CDR3 bases are TGTGCCAGCAGTGAATTAAGGACTAACTACGAGCAGTACTTC. It specifies CASSELRTNYEQYF.

The rearrangement joins TRBV7-3 to TRBJ2-1, with 15 nucleotides matching TRBD2. V dropped 0 bases and J dropped 9; count of bases not matched to a gene: 3. The CDR3 runs 16 residues. CDR1 is SGHTA, CDR2 FQGTGA, per germline. The CDR3 DNA reads as TGTGCCAGCAGCTTAACTCGGACTAGCGGGAGGGTTGAGCAGTTCTTC. Translating it yields CASSLTRTSGRVEQFF.

This chain links TRBV12-3 or TRBV12-4 with TRBJ1-1, with 8 bases fitting TRBD1. J was trimmed by 0 bases and V by 9 bases; bases with no gene match: 3. The CDR3 length is 13 residues. CDR3 sequence: CASNRGMNTEAFF. CDR3 coding DNA: TGTGCCAGTAACAGGGGGATGAACACTGAAGCTTTCTTT.

This chain connects TRBV7-9 to TRBJ2-7, with 11 nucleotides matching TRBD2. Germline CDR1 reads SEHNR; CDR2 reads FQNEAQ (reference sequence). V lost 5 bases to trimming and J lost 4 bases; unmatched junction nucleotides: 13. This CDR3 has 17 residues. CDR3 protein: CASSIELAGVLDYEQYF. In nucleotides, the CDR3 is TGTGCCAGCAGCATTGAACTAGCGGGAGTTTTGGATTACGAGCAGTACTTC.

This clone was seen more than once but under ten times. The same CDR3 arises from other DNA sequences in this sample as well. The V call is TRBV6-5, the J call TRBJ2-3, with D possibly being TRBD2 (6 bases). The germline CDR1 and CDR2 sequences are MNHEY and SVGAGI. This CDR3 comprises 14 residues. The V gene lost 4 bases and the J gene lost 1 base, with 9 bases spanning the gap. CDR3 bases: TGTGCCAGCAGTTCTTTAGCGGGCACAGATACGCAGTATTTT. The encoded protein is CASSSLAGTDTQYF.

This clone was recorded a few times. The chain is built from TRBV20-1 and TRBJ2-1; a possible D gene is TRBD2 (7 bases). There are 14 residues in the CDR3. Germline CDR1 and CDR2: DFQATT and SNEGSKA (reference sequence). The V end was cut by 3 bases, the J end by 4 bases, with 13 bases between. CDR3 nucleotides: TGCAGTGCTAGTAGGGGGGGTACGTACAATGAGCAGTTCTTC. Translated: CSASRGGTYNEQFF.

The chain carries TRBV2 and TRBJ1-1, with D possibly TRBD1 on 5 matching bases. Germline-derived CDR1 and CDR2 are SNHLY and FYNNEI. Trimming removed 7 bases at V and 5 bases at J, with 14 bases between. This CDR3 is 13 amino acids long. This CDR3 is CASIRASRTEAFF. As DNA, the CDR3 is TGTGCCAGCATCAGGGCCAGCCGAACTGAAGCTTTCTTT.

This chain joins TRBV6-1 and TRBJ1-5; D uncertain. The CDR3 has 15 residues. Germline V gene lookup returns CDR1 MNHNS and CDR2 SASEGT. The ends were cut back, 1 base at V and 0 bases at J, with 7 bases in the middle. The chain's CDR3 is CASSEVYGSNQPQHF. CDR3 nucleotide sequence: TGTGCCAGCAGTGAAGTTTACGGTAGCAATCAGCCCCAGCATTTT.

The CDR3 loop is CASSRSGSPYNEQFF. The CDR3 DNA is TGTGCCAGCAGTCGAAGCGGGAGTCCCTACAATGAGCAGTTCTTC. V usage is TRBV6-5 and J usage is TRBJ2-1; 8 nucleotides match TRBD2. The V gene's germline CDR1 is MNHEY and CDR2 SVGAGI. Trimming cost V 5 bases and J 2 bases; bases outside gene matches: 5. The CDR3 has 15 residues.

The J gene is TRBJ2-5, the V gene TRBV7-9, with 8 bases fitting TRBD2. Germline CDR1 SEHNR, CDR2 FQNEAQ (reference sequence). V was pared by 4 bases and J by 5 bases, with 15 bases of the junction left unmatched. The CDR3 extends over 17 amino acids. The CDR3 region has the DNA TGTGCCAGCAGCTCAATAAAAGCGGGAGTGGGGTCGGAGACCCAGTACTTC. Its translation is CASSSIKAGVGSETQYF.

The gene calls are TRBV4-1 and TRBJ1-1, with 9 nucleotides matching TRBD1. Germline V gene lookup returns CDR1 MGHRA and CDR2 YSYEKL. This CDR3 region has 17 residues. The J segment lost 3 bases and the V segment lost 1 base, leaving 9 bases of the junction unmatched. This CDR3 is CASSQGWGQGRDTEAFF. The DNA of the CDR3 is TGCGCCAGCAGCCAAGGTTGGGGACAGGGTCGGGACACTGAAGCTTTCTTT.

The CDR3 loop reads CSPSSGRVPSGRTYNEQFF. CDR3 nucleotide sequence: TGCAGCCCATCATCTGGAAGGGTACCTAGCGGGAGGACCTACAATGAGCAGTTCTTC. V usage is TRBV29-1 and J usage is TRBJ2-1; 11 bases fit TRBD2. The germline gives CDR1 SQVTM, CDR2 ANQGSEA. V shed 8 bases, J shed 2 bases, and the junction held 20 bases outside the gene matches. The CDR3 has 19 residues.

CDR3 in DNA: TGCGCCAGCAGCTTGGTGTCCCAAGCCGGGACAGGGAGGAAAAAAAATGAGCAGTTCTTC. It yields the protein CASSLVSQAGTGRKKNEQFF. This rearrangement joins TRBV5-1 to TRBJ2-1, with TRBD1 identical over 9 bases. V trimming: 0 bases; J trimming: 7 bases; junction bases outside the gene matches: 20. This CDR3 contains 20 residues. Germline loops: CDR1 SGHRS, CDR2 YFSETQ.

This chain connects TRBV5-1 to TRBJ1-1; the D gene is possibly TRBD1 (6 bases). Per germline, CDR1 SGHRS and CDR2 YFSETQ. Trimming pared 0 bases from V and 0 bases from J, leaving 6 bases between. The CDR3 runs to 14 residues. CDR3 sequence: CASSLGQVNTEAFF. DNA for the CDR3: TGCGCCAGCAGCTTGGGACAGGTGAACACTGAAGCTTTCTTT.

The chain couples TRBV7-9 to TRBJ1-3, with TRBD1 matching 8 bases. The CDR3 has 16 amino acids. J gave up 0 bases and V 6 bases, and 7 bases lay outside the gene matches. CDR1 is SEHNR and CDR2 is FQNEAQ in the germline V gene (reference sequence). CDR3 in amino acids: CASSYRTGISGNTIYF. As DNA, the CDR3 is TGTGCCAGCAGTTACAGGACAGGGATCTCTGGAAACACCATATATTTT.

The sample holds a few counts of this clone. The V call is TRBV5-8, the J call TRBJ2-3, with 14 nucleotides matching TRBD2. CDR3 length: 20 amino acids. Trimming cost V 4 bases and J 0 bases; bases outside gene matches: 13. CDR1 is SGHTS, CDR2 YDEGEE, per germline. CDR3 in DNA: TGTGCCAGCAGCATCCCGGGACTAGCGGGAGTAAAGGTGAGCACAGATACGCAGTATTTT. It specifies CASSIPGLAGVKVSTDTQYF.

About this clone: A read error may account for a junction end that differs from germline. The rearrangement uses TRBV11-2 and TRBJ2-6, with 7 bases lining up with TRBD1. The CDR3 loop spans 12 amino acids. Per germline, CDR1 SGHAT and CDR2 FQNNGV. DNA of the CDR3: TGTGCCAGCAGCGAATGGGACAGACCCTCGGCTTTC. Its translation: CASSEWDRPSAF. Filled out from reference TRBV11-2 and TRBJ2-6, the complete variable domain reads EAGVAQSPRYKIIEKRQSVAFWCNPISGHATLYWYQQILGQGPKLLIQFQNNGVVDDSQLPKDRFSAERLKGVDSTLKIQPAKLEDSAVYLCASSEWDRPSAFGAGSRLTVL.

This sequence joins TRBV4-3 and TRBJ2-7; 8 bases fit TRBD2. CDR1 is LGHNA and CDR2 is YSLEER in the germline V gene. V dropped 0 bases and J dropped 3; count of bases not matched to a gene: 7. The CDR3 is made up of 16 amino acids. The CDR3 reads CASSQDTGGPNYEQYF. In DNA, the CDR3 is TGCGCCAGCAGCCAAGATACGGGAGGGCCCAACTACGAGCAGTACTTC.

This clone was counted only a few times. This chain connects TRBV28 to TRBJ2-7, with 10 bases identical to TRBD1. The CDR3 sequence is 15 residues long. Germline assignment: CDR1 MDHEN and CDR2 SYDVKM. V lost 4 bases to trimming and J lost 3 bases; unmatched junction nucleotides: 6. CDR3 DNA: TGTGCCAGCAGTTGGTCGGGGACAGGGGTCTACGAGCAGTACTTC. Its protein product is CASSWSGTGVYEQYF.

The rearrangement uses TRBV5-5 and TRBJ1-5; a weak D match, TRBD1 (5 bases). CDR1 SGHKS and CDR2 YYEKEE come from the germline V gene (reference sequence). CDR3 size: 17 residues. The ends were cut back, 4 bases at V and 3 bases at J, with 20 bases in the middle. For the CDR3, the DNA is TGTGCCAGCAGCGCAACAGGTGGCGCCGGGTACAATCAGCCCCAGCATTTT. Translation gives CASSATGGAGYNQPQHF. Supplemented by reference TRBV5-5 and TRBJ1-5, the full variable domain reads DAGVTQSPTHLIKTRGQQVTLRCSPISGHKSVSWYQQVLGQGPQFIFQYYEKEERGRGNFPDRFSARQFPNYSSELNVNALLLGDSALYLCASSATGGAGYNQPQHFGDGTRLSIL.

The V gene is TRBV5-8, the J gene TRBJ2-7, with D possibly matching TRBD2 (6 bases). The germline gives CDR1 SGHTS, CDR2 YDEGEE. V was clipped by 5 bases and J by 6 bases, with 21 bases between them. CDR3 length equals 15 residues. CDR3 DNA sequence: TGTGCCAGCAGGGCCCCGGGACTCATTCTCGGCGAGCAGTACTTC. Encoded protein: CASRAPGLILGEQYF.

The chain is built from TRBV28 and TRBJ1-6, with D perhaps TRBD1 (5 bases). The CDR3 runs 14 residues. Germline CDR1 and CDR2: MDHEN and SYDVKM. V dropped 5 bases and J dropped 9 bases, with 14 bases sitting between them. The CDR3 nucleotides are TGTGCCAGCAGTCCTAACCTCGGGGGTTCACCCCTCCACTTT. Its translation is CASSPNLGGSPLHF.